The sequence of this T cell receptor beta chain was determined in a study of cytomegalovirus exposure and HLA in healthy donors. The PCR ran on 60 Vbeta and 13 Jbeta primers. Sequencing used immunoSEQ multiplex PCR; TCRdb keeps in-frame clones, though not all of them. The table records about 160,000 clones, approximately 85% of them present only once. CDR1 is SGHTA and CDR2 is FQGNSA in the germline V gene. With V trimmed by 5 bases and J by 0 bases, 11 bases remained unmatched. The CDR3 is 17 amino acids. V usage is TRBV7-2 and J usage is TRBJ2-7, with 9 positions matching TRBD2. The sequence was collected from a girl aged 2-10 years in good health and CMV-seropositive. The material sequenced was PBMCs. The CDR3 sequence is CASSAHGAGGISYEQYF. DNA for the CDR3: TGTGCCAGCAGCGCCCACGGAGCGGGAGGTATCTCCTACGAGCAGTACTTC.